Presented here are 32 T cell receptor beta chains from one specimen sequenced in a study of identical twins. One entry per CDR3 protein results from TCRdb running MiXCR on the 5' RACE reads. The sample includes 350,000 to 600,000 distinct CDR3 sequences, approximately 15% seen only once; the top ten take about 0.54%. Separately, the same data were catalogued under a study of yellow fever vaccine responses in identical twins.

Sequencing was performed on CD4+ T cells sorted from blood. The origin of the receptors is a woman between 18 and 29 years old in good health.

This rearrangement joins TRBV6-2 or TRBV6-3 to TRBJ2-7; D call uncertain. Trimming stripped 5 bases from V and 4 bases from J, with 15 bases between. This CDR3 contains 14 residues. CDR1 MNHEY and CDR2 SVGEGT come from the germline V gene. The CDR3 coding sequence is TGTGCCAGCAGTCTAACCCCCCGGAGTTACGAGCAGTACTTC. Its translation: CASSLTPRSYEQYF.

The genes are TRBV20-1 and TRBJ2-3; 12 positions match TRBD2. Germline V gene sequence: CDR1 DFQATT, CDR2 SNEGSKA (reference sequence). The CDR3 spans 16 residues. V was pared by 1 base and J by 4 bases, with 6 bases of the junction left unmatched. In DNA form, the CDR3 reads TGCAGTGCTAGAGCCACCAGACTAGCGGGAGCAGATACGCAGTATTTT. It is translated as CSARATRLAGADTQYF.

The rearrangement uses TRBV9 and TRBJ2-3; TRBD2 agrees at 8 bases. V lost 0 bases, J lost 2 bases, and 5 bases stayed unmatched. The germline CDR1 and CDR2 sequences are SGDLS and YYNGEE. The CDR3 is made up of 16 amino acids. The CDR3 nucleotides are TGTGCCAGCAGCGTAGATCGAGCGGGAGCCACAGATACGCAGTATTTT. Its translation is CASSVDRAGATDTQYF.

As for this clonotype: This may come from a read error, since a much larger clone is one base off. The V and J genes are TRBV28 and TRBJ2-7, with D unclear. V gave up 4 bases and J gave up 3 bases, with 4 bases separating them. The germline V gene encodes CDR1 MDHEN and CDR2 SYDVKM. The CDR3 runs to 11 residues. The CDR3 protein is CASSWNYEQYF. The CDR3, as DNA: TGTGCCAGCAGTTGGAACTACGAGCAGTACTTC.

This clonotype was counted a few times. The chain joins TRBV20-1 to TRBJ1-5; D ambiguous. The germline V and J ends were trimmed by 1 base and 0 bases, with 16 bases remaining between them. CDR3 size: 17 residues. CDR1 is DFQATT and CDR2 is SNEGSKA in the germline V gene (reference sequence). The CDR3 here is CSARGPGSHYSNQPQHF. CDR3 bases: TGCAGTGCTAGAGGGCCGGGGTCGCATTATAGCAATCAGCCCCAGCATTTT.

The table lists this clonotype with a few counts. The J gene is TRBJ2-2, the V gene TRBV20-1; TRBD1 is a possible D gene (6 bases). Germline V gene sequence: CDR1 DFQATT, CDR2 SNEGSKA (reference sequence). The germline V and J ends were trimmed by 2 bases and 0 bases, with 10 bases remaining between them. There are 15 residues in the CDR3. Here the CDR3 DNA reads TGCAGTGCTAGACCCGGACAGACGAACACCGGGGAGCTGTTTTTT. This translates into CSARPGQTNTGELFF.

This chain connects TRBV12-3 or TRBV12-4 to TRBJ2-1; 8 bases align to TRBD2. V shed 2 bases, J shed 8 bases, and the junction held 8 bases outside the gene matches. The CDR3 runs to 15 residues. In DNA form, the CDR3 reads TGTGCCAGCAGTTTATCCCTAGCGGGCCAATATGAGCAGTTCTTC. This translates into CASSLSLAGQYEQFF.

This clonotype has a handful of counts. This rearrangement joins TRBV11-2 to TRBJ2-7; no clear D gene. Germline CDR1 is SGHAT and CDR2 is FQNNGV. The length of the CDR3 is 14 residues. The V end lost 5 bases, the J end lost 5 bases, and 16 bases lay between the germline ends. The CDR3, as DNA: TGTGCCAGCAGCCCCGCCCGGCAGCCCCACGAGCAGTACTTC. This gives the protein CASSPARQPHEQYF.

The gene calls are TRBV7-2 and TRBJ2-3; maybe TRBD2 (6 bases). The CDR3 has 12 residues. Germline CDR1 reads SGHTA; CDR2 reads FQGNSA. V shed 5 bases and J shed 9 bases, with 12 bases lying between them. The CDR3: CASSRVAGTQYF. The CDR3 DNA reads TGTGCCAGCAGCCGGGTGGCGGGGACGCAGTATTTT.

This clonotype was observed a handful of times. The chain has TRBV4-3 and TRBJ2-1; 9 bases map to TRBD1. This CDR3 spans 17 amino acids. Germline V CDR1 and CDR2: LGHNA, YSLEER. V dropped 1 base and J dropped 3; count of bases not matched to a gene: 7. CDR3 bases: TGCGCCAGCAGCCAAGGACCCGGGACAGGGAACTACAATGAGCAGTTCTTC. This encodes CASSQGPGTGNYNEQFF.

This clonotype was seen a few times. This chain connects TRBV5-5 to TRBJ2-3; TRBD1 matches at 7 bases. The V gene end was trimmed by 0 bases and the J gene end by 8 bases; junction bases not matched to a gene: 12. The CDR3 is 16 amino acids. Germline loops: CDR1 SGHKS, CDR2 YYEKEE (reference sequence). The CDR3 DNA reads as TGTGCCAGCAGCTTGGGTCGGACAGGCGGGTTCGTTACGCAGTATTTT. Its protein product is CASSLGRTGGFVTQYF.

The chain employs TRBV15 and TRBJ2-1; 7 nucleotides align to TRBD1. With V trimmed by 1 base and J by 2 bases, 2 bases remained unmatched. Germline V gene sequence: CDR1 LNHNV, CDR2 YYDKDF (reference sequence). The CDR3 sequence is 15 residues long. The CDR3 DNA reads TGTGCCACCAGCAGAGTACAGGGGACCTACAATGAGCAGTTCTTC. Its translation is CATSRVQGTYNEQFF.

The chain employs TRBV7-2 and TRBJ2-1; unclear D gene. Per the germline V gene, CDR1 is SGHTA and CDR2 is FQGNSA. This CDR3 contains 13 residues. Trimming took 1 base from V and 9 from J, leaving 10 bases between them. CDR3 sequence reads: CASSLVPEGEQFF. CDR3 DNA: TGTGCCAGCAGCTTAGTGCCGGAAGGTGAGCAGTTCTTC.

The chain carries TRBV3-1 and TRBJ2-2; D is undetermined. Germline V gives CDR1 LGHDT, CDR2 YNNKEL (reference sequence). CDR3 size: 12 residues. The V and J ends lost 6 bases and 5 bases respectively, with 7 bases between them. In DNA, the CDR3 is TGTGCCAGCAGACCTTGGACCGGGGAGCTGTTTTTT. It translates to CASRPWTGELFF. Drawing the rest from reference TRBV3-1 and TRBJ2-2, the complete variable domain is DTAVSQTPKYLVTQMGNDKSIKCEQNLGHDTMYWYKQDSKKFLKIMFSYNNKELIINETVPNRFSPKSPDKAHLNLHINSLELGDSAVYFCASRPWTGELFFGEGSRLTVL.

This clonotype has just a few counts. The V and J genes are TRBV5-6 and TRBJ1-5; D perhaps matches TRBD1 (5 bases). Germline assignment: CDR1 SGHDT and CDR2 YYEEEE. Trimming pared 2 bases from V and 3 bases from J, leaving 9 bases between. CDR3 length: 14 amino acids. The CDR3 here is CASSLRQFNQPQHF. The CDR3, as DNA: TGTGCCAGCAGCTTACGACAGTTCAATCAGCCCCAGCATTTT.

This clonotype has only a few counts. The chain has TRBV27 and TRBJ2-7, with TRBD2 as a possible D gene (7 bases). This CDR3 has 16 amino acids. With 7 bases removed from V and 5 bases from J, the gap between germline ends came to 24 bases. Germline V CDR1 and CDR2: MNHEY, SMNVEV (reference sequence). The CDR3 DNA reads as TGTGCCAGCACCCGAGATGGGGGGGCCGTCATCCACGAGCAGTACTTC. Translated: CASTRDGGAVIHEQYF.

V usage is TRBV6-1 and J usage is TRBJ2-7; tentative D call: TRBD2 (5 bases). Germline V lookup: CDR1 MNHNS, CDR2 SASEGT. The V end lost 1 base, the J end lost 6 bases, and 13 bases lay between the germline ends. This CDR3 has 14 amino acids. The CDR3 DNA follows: TGTGCCAGCAGTGAAGTCGGGGTTGTATCCGAGCAGTACTTC. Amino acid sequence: CASSEVGVVSEQYF.

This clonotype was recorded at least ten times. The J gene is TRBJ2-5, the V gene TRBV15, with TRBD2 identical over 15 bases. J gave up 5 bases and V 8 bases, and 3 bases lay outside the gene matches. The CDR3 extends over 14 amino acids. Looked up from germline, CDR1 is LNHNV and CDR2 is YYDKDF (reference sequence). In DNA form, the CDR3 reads TGTGCCACCGGGACTAGCGGGGGGATCGAGACCCAGTACTTC. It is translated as CATGTSGGIETQYF. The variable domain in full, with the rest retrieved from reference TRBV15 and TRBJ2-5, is DAMVIQNPRYQVTQFGKPVTLSCSQTLNHNVMYWYQQKSSQAPKLLFHYYDKDFNNEADTPDNFQSRRPNTSFCFLDIRSPGLGDTAMYLCATGTSGGIETQYFGPGTRLLVL.

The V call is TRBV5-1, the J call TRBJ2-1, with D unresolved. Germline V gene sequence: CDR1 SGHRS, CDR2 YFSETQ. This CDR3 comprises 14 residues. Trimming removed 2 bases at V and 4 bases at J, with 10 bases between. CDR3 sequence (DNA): TGCGCCAGCAGCTTTCGGACCCAATACAATGAGCAGTTCTTC. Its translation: CASSFRTQYNEQFF.

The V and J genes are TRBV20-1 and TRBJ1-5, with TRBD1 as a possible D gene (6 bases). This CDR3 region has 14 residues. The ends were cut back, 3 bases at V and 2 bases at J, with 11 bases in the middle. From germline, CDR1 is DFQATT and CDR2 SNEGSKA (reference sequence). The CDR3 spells CSARVRQGNQPQHF. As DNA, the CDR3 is TGCAGTGCTAGGGTAAGACAGGGCAATCAGCCCCAGCATTTT.

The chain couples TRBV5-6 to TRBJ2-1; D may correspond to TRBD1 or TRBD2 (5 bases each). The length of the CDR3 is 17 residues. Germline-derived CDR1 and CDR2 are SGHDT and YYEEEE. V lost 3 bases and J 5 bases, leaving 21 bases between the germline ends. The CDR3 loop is CASSSRVAWTKNNEQFF. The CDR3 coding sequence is TGTGCCAGCAGCTCGCGGGTTGCTTGGACAAAGAACAATGAGCAGTTCTTC.

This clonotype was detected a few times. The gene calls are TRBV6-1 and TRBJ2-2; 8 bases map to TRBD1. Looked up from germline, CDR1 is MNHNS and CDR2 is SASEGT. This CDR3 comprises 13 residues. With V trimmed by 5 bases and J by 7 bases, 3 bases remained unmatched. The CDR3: CASSKQGDGELFF. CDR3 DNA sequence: TGTGCCAGCAGTAAACAGGGGGACGGGGAGCTGTTTTTT.

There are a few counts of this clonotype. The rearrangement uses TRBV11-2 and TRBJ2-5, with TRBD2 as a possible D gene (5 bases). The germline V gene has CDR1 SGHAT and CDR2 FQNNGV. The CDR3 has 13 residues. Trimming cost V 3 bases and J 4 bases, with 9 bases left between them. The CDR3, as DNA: TGTGCCAGCAGCTTCGGGAACCGAGAGACCCAGTACTTC. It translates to CASSFGNRETQYF. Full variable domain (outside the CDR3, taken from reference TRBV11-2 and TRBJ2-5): EAGVAQSPRYKIIEKRQSVAFWCNPISGHATLYWYQQILGQGPKLLIQFQNNGVVDDSQLPKDRFSAERLKGVDSTLKIQPAKLEDSAVYLCASSFGNRETQYFGPGTRLLVL.

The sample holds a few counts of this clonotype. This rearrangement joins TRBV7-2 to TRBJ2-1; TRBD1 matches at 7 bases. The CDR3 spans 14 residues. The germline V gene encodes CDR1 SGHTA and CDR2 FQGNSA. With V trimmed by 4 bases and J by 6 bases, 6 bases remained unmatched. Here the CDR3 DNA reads TGTGCCAGCAGCTCCCCGACAGGGCGCAATGAGCAGTTCTTC. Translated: CASSSPTGRNEQFF.

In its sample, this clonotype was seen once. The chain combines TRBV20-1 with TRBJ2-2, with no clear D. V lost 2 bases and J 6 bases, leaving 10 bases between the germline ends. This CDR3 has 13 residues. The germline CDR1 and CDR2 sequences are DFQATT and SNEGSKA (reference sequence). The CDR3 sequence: CSARPLVAGELFF. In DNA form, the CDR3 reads TGCAGTGCTAGACCCCTAGTGGCCGGGGAGCTGTTTTTT.

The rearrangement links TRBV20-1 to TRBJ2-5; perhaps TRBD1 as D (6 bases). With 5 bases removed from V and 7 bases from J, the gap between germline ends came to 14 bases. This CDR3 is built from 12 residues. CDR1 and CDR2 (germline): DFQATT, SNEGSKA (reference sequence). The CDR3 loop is CSAVTGKGTQYF. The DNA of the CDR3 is TGCAGTGCTGTTACAGGGAAAGGGACCCAGTACTTC.

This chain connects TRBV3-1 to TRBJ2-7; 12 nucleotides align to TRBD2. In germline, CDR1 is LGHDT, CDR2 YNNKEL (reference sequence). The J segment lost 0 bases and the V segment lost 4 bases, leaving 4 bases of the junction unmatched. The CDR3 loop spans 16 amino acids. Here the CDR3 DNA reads TGTGCCAGCAGCCCACAGACTAGCGGGAGCTCCTACGAGCAGTACTTC. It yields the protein CASSPQTSGSSYEQYF.

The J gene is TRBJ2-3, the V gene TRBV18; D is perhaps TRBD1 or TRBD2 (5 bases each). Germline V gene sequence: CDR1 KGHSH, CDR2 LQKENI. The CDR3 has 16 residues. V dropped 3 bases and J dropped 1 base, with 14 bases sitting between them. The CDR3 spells CASSPGAPFGTDTQYF. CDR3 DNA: TGTGCCAGCTCACCCGGGGCCCCGTTCGGCACAGATACGCAGTATTTT.

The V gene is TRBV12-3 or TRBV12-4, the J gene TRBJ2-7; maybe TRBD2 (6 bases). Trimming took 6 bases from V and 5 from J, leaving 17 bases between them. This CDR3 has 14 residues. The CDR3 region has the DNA TGTGCCAGCAGAGTCAGTAGCGGAGGAGACGAGCAGTACTTC. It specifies CASRVSSGGDEQYF.

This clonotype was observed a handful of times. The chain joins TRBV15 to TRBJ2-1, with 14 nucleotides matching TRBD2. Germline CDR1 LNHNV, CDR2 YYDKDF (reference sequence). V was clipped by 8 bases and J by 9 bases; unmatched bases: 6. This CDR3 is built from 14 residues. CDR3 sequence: CATGGLAGEGEQFF. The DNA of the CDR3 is TGTGCCACCGGGGGACTAGCGGGGGAAGGTGAGCAGTTCTTC. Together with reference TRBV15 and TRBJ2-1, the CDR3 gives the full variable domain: DAMVIQNPRYQVTQFGKPVTLSCSQTLNHNVMYWYQQKSSQAPKLLFHYYDKDFNNEADTPDNFQSRRPNTSFCFLDIRSPGLGDTAMYLCATGGLAGEGEQFFGPGTRLTVL.

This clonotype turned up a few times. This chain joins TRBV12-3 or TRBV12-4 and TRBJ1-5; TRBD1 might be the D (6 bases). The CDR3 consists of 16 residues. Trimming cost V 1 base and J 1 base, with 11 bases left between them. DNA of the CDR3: TGTGCCAGCAGTTTAGTGCAGGGGTTGAGCAATCAGCCCCAGCATTTT. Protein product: CASSLVQGLSNQPQHF.

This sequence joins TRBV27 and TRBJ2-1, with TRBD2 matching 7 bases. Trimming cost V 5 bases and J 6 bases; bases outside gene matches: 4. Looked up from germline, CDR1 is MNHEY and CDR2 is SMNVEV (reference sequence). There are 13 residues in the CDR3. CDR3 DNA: TGTGCCAGCAGTCGAAGCGGGGCCAATGAGCAGTTCTTC. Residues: CASSRSGANEQFF.